These 7 T cell receptor beta chains share one sample of origin, sequenced in a study of blood T cell repertoires in COVID-19. TCRdb keeps only in-frame clones here, not all; method: immunoSEQ multiplex PCR. The sample yields more than 150,000 clones, approximately 86% seen once. The specimen was peripheral blood. These receptors all come from a man aged 35 to 55 with active or convalescent COVID-19.

The rearrangement links TRBV30 to TRBJ1-3; D is undetermined. The CDR3 is 12 amino acids. Per the germline V gene, CDR1 is GTSNPN and CDR2 is SVGIG (reference sequence). Trimming pared 5 bases from V and 0 bases from J, leaving 5 bases between. CDR3 loop: CAWAYSGNTIYF. The CDR3 nucleotides are TGTGCCTGGGCCTACTCTGGAAACACCATATATTTT.

The V and J genes are TRBV27 and TRBJ2-1, with TRBD2 identical over 14 bases. The length of the CDR3 is 14 residues. Germline values: CDR1 MNHEY, CDR2 SMNVEV (reference sequence). The ends lost 5 bases at V and 8 bases at J; junction bases unmatched: 2. CDR3 bases: TGTGCCAGCAGTCTGGGACTAGCGGGGGATGAGCAGTTCTTC. As protein: CASSLGLAGDEQFF.

The rearrangement links TRBV6-2 or TRBV6-3 to TRBJ2-2, with unresolved D. The V gene lost 4 bases and the J gene lost 4 bases, with 16 bases spanning the gap. The CDR3 is 16 residues long. Germline V lookup: CDR1 MNHEY, CDR2 SVGEGT. Here the CDR3 reads CASSSSLRQITGELFF. Written as DNA, the CDR3 is TGTGCCAGCAGTTCCTCCCTGAGACAAATCACCGGGGAGCTGTTTTTT.

The chain is built from TRBV10-1 and TRBJ2-3; possibly TRBD1 for D (5 bases). V lost 3 bases, J lost 4 bases, and 11 bases lay in between. Germline values: CDR1 WNHNN, CDR2 SYGVQD (reference sequence). There are 14 residues in the CDR3. CDR3 DNA: TGCGCCAGCAGTGATGGGCAGGGCCCAGATACGCAGTATTTT. As protein: CASSDGQGPDTQYF.

The V gene is TRBV5-1, the J gene TRBJ2-3; D possibly corresponds to TRBD1 (5 bases). The ends were cut back, 3 bases at V and 0 bases at J, with 11 bases in the middle. The germline V gene encodes CDR1 SGHRS and CDR2 YFSETQ. The CDR3 sequence is 15 residues long. The CDR3 DNA reads as TGCGCCAGCAGCTCCGACAGCTATAGCACAGATACGCAGTATTTT. Its translation is CASSSDSYSTDTQYF.

This chain links TRBV14 with TRBJ2-7; maybe TRBD2 (6 bases). Germline loops: CDR1 SGHDN, CDR2 FVKESK. The length of the CDR3 is 13 residues. Deletions cut 3 bases from V and 12 bases from J, with 18 bases between. CDR3 sequence reads: CASSQSGLNNRYF. In DNA form, the CDR3 reads TGTGCCAGCAGCCAGTCGGGACTCAATAATAGGTACTTC.

This chain uses TRBV7-9 with TRBJ2-5; tentatively, D is TRBD1 (6 bases). V lost 4 bases, J lost 5 bases, and 11 bases lay in between. In germline, CDR1 is SEHNR, CDR2 FQNEAQ (reference sequence). The CDR3 extends over 13 amino acids. Here the CDR3 reads CASSSRGGETQYF. The CDR3 bases are TGTGCCAGCAGCTCCAGGGGTGGGGAGACCCAGTACTTC. Variable domain in full (rest from reference TRBV7-9 and TRBJ2-5): DTGVSQNPRHKITKRGQNVTFRCDPISEHNRLYWYRQTLGQGPEFLTYFQNEAQLEKSRLLSDRFSAERPKGSFSTLEIQRTEQGDSAMYLCASSSRGGETQYFGPGTRLLVL.